Below, one T cell receptor beta chain is given with its context. Making TCR beta cDNA involved approximately 510 ng total RNA and a constant-region primer. What produced the TCR beta libraries was three nested multiplex PCR rounds using slightly modified ARM-PCR. Investigators reported that the first two PCR rounds, at 10 to 11 cycles each, used TRBV1-TRBV30 forward primers with a C-beta reverse primer. TCRdb used MiXCR to reprocess the multiplex PCR reads, holding one entry per CDR3 protein. Of about 190,000 distinct CDR3 sequences in the sample, around four fifths are singletons; the top ten hold 15% to 20%. This entry belongs to a study of tumor-infiltrating lymphocytes in primary liver carcinoma. Both RNA and DNA were isolated together from about 20-30 mg of bulk tissue that had not been sorted. This CDR3 has 14 residues.

This TCR was sampled from a middle-aged man with primary liver carcinoma and hepatitis B virus infection. The sequencing sample was made of tumor tissue from primary liver carcinoma. The V gene is TRBV12-1, the J gene TRBJ2-7. TRBV12-1 constitutes a pseudogene. The CDR3 DNA sequence: TGTGCCAGCAGTTTTGACACTCTGAGCTACGAGCAGTACTTC. It is translated as CASSFDTLSYEQYF.